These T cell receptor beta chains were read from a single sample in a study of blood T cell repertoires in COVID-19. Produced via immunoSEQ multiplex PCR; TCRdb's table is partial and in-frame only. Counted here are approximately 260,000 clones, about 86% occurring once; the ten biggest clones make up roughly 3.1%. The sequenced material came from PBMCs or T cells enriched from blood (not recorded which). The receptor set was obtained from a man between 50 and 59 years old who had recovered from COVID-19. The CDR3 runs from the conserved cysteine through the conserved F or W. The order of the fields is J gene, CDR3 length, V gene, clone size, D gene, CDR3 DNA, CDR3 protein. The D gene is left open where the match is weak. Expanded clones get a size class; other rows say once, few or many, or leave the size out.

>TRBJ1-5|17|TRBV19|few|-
TGTGCCAGTAGTCGGGAGTTAACCTCTTATAGCAATCAGCCCCAGCATTTT
CASSRELTSYSNQPQHF
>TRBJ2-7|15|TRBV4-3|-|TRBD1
TGCGCCAGCAGCCAGGGACCGGGACAGGGGGTCGAGCAGTACTTC
CASSQGPGQGVEQYF
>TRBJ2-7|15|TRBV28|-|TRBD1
TGTGCCAGCAGACCCGGGACAGCGAACTCCTACGAGCAGTACTTC
CASRPGTANSYEQYF
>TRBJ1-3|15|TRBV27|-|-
TGTGCCAGCAGTCCCGCCTCGAGCCGAAGTAACACCATATATTTT
CASSPASSRSNTIYF
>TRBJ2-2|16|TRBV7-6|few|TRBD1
TGTGCCAGCAGCTTTGGGACAGGGACGAACACCGGGGAGCTGTTTTTT
CASSFGTGTNTGELFF
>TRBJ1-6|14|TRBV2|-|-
TGTGCCAGCTCCCTCGAGGGAGGTAGATCACCCCTCCACTTT
CASSLEGGRSPLHF
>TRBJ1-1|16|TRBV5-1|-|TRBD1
TGCGCCAGCAGCTTGTCGGGGACAGGGATCGACACTGAAGCTTTCTTT
CASSLSGTGIDTEAFF
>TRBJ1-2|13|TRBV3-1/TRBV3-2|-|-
TGTGCCAGCAGCCAAGGAGGGATCTATGGCTACACCTTC
CASSQGGIYGYTF
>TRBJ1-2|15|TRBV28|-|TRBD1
TGTGCCAGCAGGGCGAGGGGACAGGGAGTTTATGGCTACACCTTC
CASRARGQGVYGYTF
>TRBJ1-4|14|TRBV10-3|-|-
TGTGCCATCAGAAGGGGGTCAACTAATGAAAAACTGTTTTTT
CAIRRGSTNEKLFF
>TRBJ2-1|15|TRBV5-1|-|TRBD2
TGCGCCAGCAGCTTGGGGGGAGGGCCCGACAATGAGCAGTTCTTC
CASSLGGGPDNEQFF
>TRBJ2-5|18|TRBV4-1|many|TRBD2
TGCGCCAGCAGCCGGCTGAGGCCTAGCGGGAGGGCCGGGGAGACCCAGTACTTC
CASSRLRPSGRAGETQYF
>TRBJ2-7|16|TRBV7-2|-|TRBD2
TGTGCCAGCAGAGGTGTGCGGGGGGGCGGGAGTTACGAGCAGTACTTC
CASRGVRGGGSYEQYF
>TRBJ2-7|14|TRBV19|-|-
TGTGCCAGTAGTTACGCGGGTAGCTCCTACGAGCAGTACTTC
CASSYAGSSYEQYF
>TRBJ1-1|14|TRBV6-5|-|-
TGTGCCAGCAGTTATGCAGGGACAACGACTGAAGCTTTCTTT
CASSYAGTTTEAFF
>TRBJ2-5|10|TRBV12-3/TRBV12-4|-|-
TGTGCCAGCTGCGGCGAGACCCAGTACTTC
CASCGETQYF
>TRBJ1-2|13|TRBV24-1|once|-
TGTGCCACCAGTGGGACGGGAATTGGAGGCTACACCTTC
CATSGTGIGGYTF
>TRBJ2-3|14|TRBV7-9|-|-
TGTGCCAGCAGCTCTAAACAGGGCACAGATACGCAGTATTTT
CASSSKQGTDTQYF
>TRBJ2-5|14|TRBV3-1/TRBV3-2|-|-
TGTGCCAGCAGCTCCGGACTCCTCCAAGAGACCCAGTACTTC
CASSSGLLQETQYF
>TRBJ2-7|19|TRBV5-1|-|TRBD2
TGCGCCAGCAGCTTGGGCGGGATGGCTAGCGGGAAGGTCCCCTACGAGCAGTACTTC
CASSLGGMASGKVPYEQYF
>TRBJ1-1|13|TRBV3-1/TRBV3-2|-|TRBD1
TGTGCCAGCAGACGACAGGGTGCCACTGAAGCTTTCTTT
CASRRQGATEAFF
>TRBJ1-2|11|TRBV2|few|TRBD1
TGTGCCAGCACAAACAGGGGGCCCTACACCTTC
CASTNRGPYTF
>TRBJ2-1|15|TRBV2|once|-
TGTGCCAGCAGACGCGCACCAGACTATTACAATGAGCAGTTCTTC
CASRRAPDYYNEQFF
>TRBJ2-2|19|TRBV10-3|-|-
TGTGCCATCAGTGAGTCGGGGAATACGGAGGACGGGGGAGCCGGGGAGCTGTTTTTT
CAISESGNTEDGGAGELFF
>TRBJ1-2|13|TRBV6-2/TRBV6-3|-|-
TGTGCCAGCAGTACGGACAGTAACTATGGCTACACCTTC
CASSTDSNYGYTF
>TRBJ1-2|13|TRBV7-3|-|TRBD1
TGTGCCAGCTCGGCAGGGGGCGGCTATGGCTACACCTTC
CASSAGGGYGYTF
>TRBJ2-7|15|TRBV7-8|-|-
TGTGCCAGCAGCTTAGGGGCCAGCCAAGACTACGAGCAGTACTTC
CASSLGASQDYEQYF
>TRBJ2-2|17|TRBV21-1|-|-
TGTGCCAGCAGCAAATCCCCCTCCAGGACTAGGACCGGGGAGCTGTTTTTT
CASSKSPSRTRTGELFF
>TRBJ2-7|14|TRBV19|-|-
TGTGCCAGCAGCATAGGTTCAGTCACCTACGAGCAGTACTTC
CASSIGSVTYEQYF
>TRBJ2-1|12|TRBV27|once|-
TGTGCCAGCAGATTACCGGGGAATGAGCAGTTCTTC
CASRLPGNEQFF
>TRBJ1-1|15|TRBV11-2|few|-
TGTGCCAGCAGCTTAGATCCCCTCGGGTGGGGGCGGGCTTTCTTT
CASSLDPLGWGRAFF
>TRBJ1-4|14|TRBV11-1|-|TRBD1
TGTGCCAGCAGCCGGCCCGGACAGGATGAAAAACTGTTTTTT
CASSRPGQDEKLFF
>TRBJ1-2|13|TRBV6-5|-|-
TGTGCCAGCAGTTTCCAATCCGGCTATGGCTACACCTTC
CASSFQSGYGYTF
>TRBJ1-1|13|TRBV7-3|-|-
TGTGCCAGCAGCTTTGGGCAGGGCACTGAAGCTTTCTTT
CASSFGQGTEAFF
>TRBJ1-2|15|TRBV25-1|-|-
TGTGCCAGCAGTGATCCCAGGGGAGCTAACTATGGCTACACCTTC
CASSDPRGANYGYTF
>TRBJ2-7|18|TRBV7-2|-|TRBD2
TGTGCCAGCAGCTCCCGAACTAGCGGGAGATCGAGGTCCTACGAGCAGTACTTC
CASSSRTSGRSRSYEQYF
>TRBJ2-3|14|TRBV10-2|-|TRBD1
TGCGCCAGCAGTGGGACAGGGGGTCAAGATACGCAGTATTTT
CASSGTGGQDTQYF
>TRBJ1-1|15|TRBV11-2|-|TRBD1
TGTGCCAGCAGTTTCGCCGGGACAGGGACCGCTGAAGCTTTCTTT
CASSFAGTGTAEAFF
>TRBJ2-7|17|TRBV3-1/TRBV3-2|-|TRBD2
TGTGCCAGCAGCCGAGACCTACTAGCGGGGACCTCCTACGAGCAGTACTTC
CASSRDLLAGTSYEQYF
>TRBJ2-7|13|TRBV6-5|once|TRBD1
TGTGCCAGCGGACAGGCGGCCTCCTACGAGCAGTACTTC
CASGQAASYEQYF